Given below is one T cell receptor beta chain in context. Profiled with immunoSEQ multiplex PCR; TCRdb holds only in-frame clones, not every one. The sample holds some 1,900,000 clones; approximately 94% are singletons and the top ten take more than 0.95%. The naive CD8 fraction comprised CD45RO-negative cells positively selected for CCR7 and excluded terminally differentiated effector memory CD45RA+ cells. The data derive from a study of shared clonotypes between healthy human individuals. Per the germline V gene, CDR1 is LNHDA and CDR2 is SQIVND (reference sequence). The CDR3 length is 14 residues. V was trimmed by 6 bases and J by 4 bases, leaving 13 bases between them.

The rearrangement joins TRBV19 to TRBJ1-5; no clear D. This TCR derives from a man younger than 35 in good health. The specimen was naive CD8+ T cells sorted from blood. This chain's CDR3 is CASSRPSRNQPQHF. As DNA, the CDR3 is TGTGCCAGTAGCCGGCCTTCACGGAATCAGCCCCAGCATTTT.